This T cell receptor beta chain emerged from a study of beta chain features in type 1 diabetes. In all sorted populations, purity surpassed 95%. Since all of the isolated RNA was reverse transcribed, expressed TCRB transcripts were what got sequenced. Sequencing used immunoSEQ multiplex PCR; TCRdb keeps in-frame clones, though not all of them. The table lists 500,000 to 800,000 clones, roughly an eighth of them singletons. The J segment lost 3 bases and the V segment lost 10 bases, leaving 13 bases of the junction unmatched. Germline V gene sequence: CDR1 MGHDK, CDR2 SYGVNS. The CDR3 is 15 residues long. As for this clone: Its matching antigen is unknown.

Broader study findings: For cells with high TCR expression, cDNA sequencing could yield over-representation. Researchers reported that naive, central memory and Treg TCRB repertoires appeared more similar in patients than in healthy donors. All four CD4+ subsets of Type 1 diabetes patients contained TCRB CDR3s that were moderately but significantly shorter.

The chain is built from TRBV25-1 and TRBJ2-3; TRBD1 agrees at 7 bases. The origin of this receptor is a man aged 25 to 40 with type 1 diabetes. Sequencing input: naive CD4+ T cells from blood. For the CDR3, the DNA is TGTGCCACCAGCAGTCTGCAGGGGGTGACAGATACGCAGTATTTT. Amino acids: CATSSLQGVTDTQYF.